This note documents a single T cell receptor beta chain sequence. Its target is unknown. The data belong to a study of blood T cells in healthy people across ages. Findings and caveats of the study: Changes in expanded clonotypes were possibly confounded, as the CMV status of donors was unknown. It was the long-lived donors that had more naive CD4+ cells and higher diversity than aged donors.

Using a J-beta primer mix together with a sample-barcoded 5' primer, a second PCR was run for about 6 to 12 cycles. TCRdb reanalysed the 5' RACE reads using MiXCR and keeps one entry per CDR3 protein. This table holds more than 800,000 distinct CDR3 sequences, less than 50% found once. Germline values: CDR1 SGDLS, CDR2 YYNGEE. After removal of 2 bases from V and 7 bases from J, the junction contained 15 bases not matched to a gene. This CDR3 region has 18 residues. The chain couples TRBV9 to TRBJ2-7; 13 bases are shared with TRBD2. This receptor was obtained from a woman in her fifties or sixties in good health. The sample taken for sequencing was blood. The CDR3 loop is CASSVGPGLAGSGDEQYF. CDR3 coding DNA: TGTGCCAGCAGCGTGGGACCGGGACTAGCGGGATCCGGTGATGAGCAGTACTTC.